This T cell receptor beta chain originates from a study of CD8+ T cells in alopecia areata. In the study overall: Treated patients received oral tofacitinib, 5 to 10 mg twice daily. Tofacitinib therapy took 6 to 18 months; 6 months off drug came after. Points from the study as a whole: An increase in clonality over normal scalp was evident in lesional scalp, especially alopecia totalis/universalis.

About this clone: Its antigen remains unknown.

The authors extracted RNA and reverse transcribed it into cDNA as the sequencing template. The data were produced by immunoSEQ multiplex PCR, yet TCRdb's version contains in-frame clones alone and is incomplete. The sample lists almost 250,000 clones; roughly two thirds were seen once. Germline CDR1 SNHLY, CDR2 FYNNEI. The CDR3 contains 12 residues. Trimming took off 7 bases at V and 6 bases at J, with 13 bases between the two ends. The receptor was isolated from a human donor with alopecia areata. The chain couples TRBV2 to TRBJ2-7; D call uncertain. The source material was CD4+ T cells sorted from blood, sampled at week 0. Here the CDR3 reads CASKSAPLEQYF. CDR3 DNA sequence: TGTGCCAGCAAATCTGCCCCTCTCGAGCAGTACTTC.